These 24 T cell receptor beta chains came from one sample sequenced in a study of T-cell reconstitution after alpha-beta-depleted transplantation in children. Molecular barcoding with unique molecular identifiers was used for the TCRbeta library. TCRdb reprocessed the PCR reads via MiXCR and lists one record per CDR3 protein. The table shows about 580,000 distinct CDR3 sequences, with 23% occurring only once. Sequencing was performed on PBMCs, mostly from graft donor cells, taken 360 days after TCRalphabeta/CD19-depleted stem cell transplant. The receptors were sampled from a boy under two years old who had a stem cell transplant for acute myeloid leukemia, so the T cells may come from the graft donor.

This chain uses TRBV5-1 with TRBJ2-5; tentatively, D is TRBD1 or TRBD2 (5 bases each). This CDR3 region has 15 residues. CDR1 and CDR2 from the germline V gene are SGHRS and YFSETQ. Trimming shortened V by 5 bases and J by 0 bases, and 14 bases separated the two germline ends. The CDR3 loop is CASRRSGAYQETQYF. As DNA, the CDR3 is TGCGCCAGCAGGCGCTCCGGGGCGTACCAAGAGACCCAGTACTTC.

This clonotype occurred many times. This sequence joins TRBV29-1 and TRBJ2-4; 8 bases are shared with TRBD1. The V segment lost 2 bases and the J segment 3 bases; nucleotides outside the gene matches: 12. Germline assignment: CDR1 SQVTM and CDR2 ANQGSEA. This CDR3 contains 17 residues. In DNA form, the CDR3 reads TGCAGCGTTGAATTATTAGGACAGGGTTTCGACAAAAACATTCAGTACTTC. It encodes CSVELLGQGFDKNIQYF.

The chain recombines TRBV4-3 with TRBJ1-2; perhaps TRBD1 as D (5 bases). V lost 0 bases and J 3 bases, leaving 8 bases between the germline ends. The length of the CDR3 is 14 residues. Per the germline V gene, CDR1 is LGHNA and CDR2 is YSLEER. CDR3 region: CASSQEDKDYGYTF. In DNA form, the CDR3 reads TGCGCCAGCAGCCAAGAGGACAAGGACTATGGCTACACCTTC.

The CDR3 spells CASSHSRRQGWEQYF. The CDR3 region has the DNA TGTGCCAGCAGCCACTCACGTCGACAGGGTTGGGAGCAGTACTTC. The V gene is TRBV3-1, the J gene TRBJ2-7, with 7 bases that match TRBD1. Trimming took 3 bases from V and 7 from J; bases not matched to a gene: 12. The CDR3 loop spans 15 amino acids. Germline V gene lookup returns CDR1 LGHDT and CDR2 YNNKEL (reference sequence).

V is TRBV9 and J is TRBJ2-3; 8 bases are shared with TRBD2. This CDR3 is 16 amino acids long. The germline CDR1 and CDR2 sequences are SGDLS and YYNGEE. V lost 4 bases, J lost 6 bases, and 13 bases stayed unmatched. For the CDR3, the DNA is TGTGCCAGCAGCCCCCTGGCCCCAACTAGCGGCGATACGCAGTATTTT. Translated, it gives CASSPLAPTSGDTQYF.

The chain joins TRBV20-1 to TRBJ2-5; TRBD2 is a possible D gene (5 bases). Germline V gene sequence: CDR1 DFQATT, CDR2 SNEGSKA (reference sequence). This CDR3 is 13 amino acids long. Between the trimmed V and J ends, which lost 4 bases and 4 bases, there was a span of 13 bases. CDR3 bases: TGCAGTGCTACTACGGGGTTAGGAGAGACCCAGTACTTC. Translating gives CSATTGLGETQYF.

The chain couples TRBV5-1 to TRBJ2-1, with TRBD2 matching over 11 bases. After removal of 4 bases from V and 2 bases from J, the junction contained 8 bases not matched to a gene. Per germline, CDR1 SGHRS and CDR2 YFSETQ. This CDR3 region has 17 residues. This chain's CDR3 is CASSTRLAGSPYNEQFF. CDR3 DNA: TGCGCCAGCAGCACCAGACTAGCGGGGAGTCCCTACAATGAGCAGTTCTTC. Looking up the rest from reference TRBV5-1 and TRBJ2-1 gives the full variable domain: KAGVTQTPRYLIKTRGQQVTLSCSPISGHRSVSWYQQTPGQGLQFLFEYFSETQRNKGNFPGRFSGRQFSNSRSEMNVSTLELGDSALYLCASSTRLAGSPYNEQFFGPGTRLTVL.

The chain links TRBV15 to TRBJ1-3; the match to TRBD1 covers 10 bases. The CDR3 extends over 17 amino acids. Germline-derived CDR1 and CDR2 are LNHNV and YYDKDF (reference sequence). With 5 bases clipped from V and 0 bases from J, the junction kept 7 bases outside the gene matches. The CDR3 coding sequence is TGTGCCACCAGCGCGGGACAGGGGACGAACTCTGGAAACACCATATATTTT. Amino acids: CATSAGQGTNSGNTIYF. Full variable domain (remainder filled in from reference TRBV15 and TRBJ1-3): DAMVIQNPRYQVTQFGKPVTLSCSQTLNHNVMYWYQQKSSQAPKLLFHYYDKDFNNEADTPDNFQSRRPNTSFCFLDIRSPGLGDTAMYLCATSAGQGTNSGNTIYFGEGSWLTVV.

At least ten counts were recorded for this clonotype. CDR3 in DNA: TGCAGCGTTCCAGACCCGAACATCGACACAGATACGCAGTATTTT. It codes for CSVPDPNIDTDTQYF. The gene calls are TRBV29-1 and TRBJ2-3; no reliable D call. CDR1 is SQVTM, CDR2 ANQGSEA, per germline. The CDR3 loop spans 15 amino acids. V lost 5 bases, J lost 2 bases, and 17 bases lay in between.

This clonotype occurred many times. The chain is built from TRBV20-1 and TRBJ1-5, with a weak D call TRBD1 (5 bases). Trimming removed 3 bases at V and 5 bases at J, with 29 bases between. CDR3 length: 19 residues. Germline V CDR1 and CDR2: DFQATT, SNEGSKA (reference sequence). CDR3 sequence: CSARPGLRMGTLTDQPQHF. CDR3 coding DNA: TGCAGTGCTAGGCCGGGACTCAGGATGGGGACGCTGACTGATCAGCCCCAGCATTTT.

This chain connects TRBV7-9 to TRBJ2-1, with 8 bases identical to TRBD2. CDR1 is SEHNR, CDR2 FQNEAQ, per germline (reference sequence). V dropped 2 bases and J dropped 2; count of bases not matched to a gene: 2. The CDR3 length is 15 residues. The CDR3 nucleotides read TGTGCCAGCAGCTTACCGGGACTAGCCTACAATGAGCAGTTCTTC. Translation gives CASSLPGLAYNEQFF. Full variable domain (remainder filled in from reference TRBV7-9 and TRBJ2-1): DTGVSQNPRHKITKRGQNVTFRCDPISEHNRLYWYRQTLGQGPEFLTYFQNEAQLEKSRLLSDRFSAERPKGSFSTLEIQRTEQGDSAMYLCASSLPGLAYNEQFFGPGTRLTVL.

This clonotype was counted many times. The chain couples TRBV27 to TRBJ2-4, with TRBD1 identical over 8 bases. Germline assignment: CDR1 MNHEY and CDR2 SMNVEV (reference sequence). The CDR3 spans 15 residues. J lost 4 bases, V lost 4 bases, and 6 bases had no gene match. The CDR3 region is CASSSSTGGKNIQYF. CDR3 bases: TGTGCCAGCAGTTCATCCACAGGGGGTAAAAACATTCAGTACTTC.

The genes are TRBV7-9 and TRBJ2-1; TRBD1 matches 7 bases. After removal of 5 bases from V and 3 bases from J, the junction contained 7 bases not matched to a gene. CDR1 and CDR2 (germline): SEHNR, FQNEAQ (reference sequence). The CDR3 sequence is 15 residues long. CDR3 sequence reads: CASSQGQLLYNEQFF. CDR3 nucleotides: TGTGCCAGCAGCCAGGGACAGCTTCTCTACAATGAGCAGTTCTTC. The entire variable domain, with the rest obtained from reference TRBV7-9 and TRBJ2-1, is as follows: DTGVSQNPRHKITKRGQNVTFRCDPISEHNRLYWYRQTLGQGPEFLTYFQNEAQLEKSRLLSDRFSAERPKGSFSTLEIQRTEQGDSAMYLCASSQGQLLYNEQFFGPGTRLTVL.

Ten or more counts support this clonotype. The chain has TRBV12-3 or TRBV12-4 and TRBJ1-6; no reliable D call. This CDR3 spans 15 amino acids. V shed 3 bases and J shed 10 bases, with 16 bases lying between them. The CDR3 loop reads CASSLRPLGRSPLHF. DNA for the CDR3: TGTGCCAGCAGTTTGAGGCCGCTTGGGCGGTCACCCCTCCACTTT.

This rearrangement joins TRBV5-1 to TRBJ2-1, with TRBD1 identical over 7 bases. This CDR3 has 17 residues. Per germline, CDR1 SGHRS and CDR2 YFSETQ. The trim removed 1 base at V and 4 bases at J, leaving 11 bases unmatched. Here the CDR3 reads CASSLTKLDRVYNEQFF. CDR3 in DNA: TGCGCCAGCAGCTTGACTAAACTAGACAGGGTGTACAATGAGCAGTTCTTC.

The J gene is TRBJ2-7, the V gene TRBV4-3, with 7 bases matching TRBD1. The CDR3 consists of 16 residues. The junction had 9 bases not matched to a gene; V was cut back by 0 bases and J by 4 bases. The germline V gene has CDR1 LGHNA and CDR2 YSLEER. CDR3 amino acids: CASSQDGHRGQYEQYF. The CDR3 DNA sequence: TGCGCCAGCAGCCAAGACGGTCACAGGGGCCAGTACGAGCAGTACTTC.

This clonotype was detected a few times. The chain is built from TRBV20-1 and TRBJ2-3; 8 nucleotides match TRBD2. There are 17 residues in the CDR3. From germline, CDR1 is DFQATT and CDR2 SNEGSKA (reference sequence). Losses at the gene ends were 6 bases for V and 2 bases for J; bases not matched to a gene: 16. The CDR3 sequence: CSAPGLVGSLYTDTQYF. CDR3 nucleotide sequence: TGCAGTGCACCGGGACTAGTCGGAAGTCTGTACACAGATACGCAGTATTTT.

This clonotype was counted between two and nine times. The chain uses TRBV7-6 and TRBJ2-7; 8 bases align to TRBD1. The CDR3 runs to 15 residues. V lost 5 bases to trimming and J lost 6 bases; unmatched junction nucleotides: 12. In germline, CDR1 is SGHVS, CDR2 FNYEAQ. In DNA, the CDR3 is TGTGCCAGCAGCCCTCGTGGCAGGGGGCCATTCGAGCAGTACTTC. Amino acid sequence: CASSPRGRGPFEQYF. Variable domain in full (rest from reference TRBV7-6 and TRBJ2-7): GAGVSQSPRYKVTKRGQDVALRCDPISGHVSLYWYRQALGQGPEFLTYFNYEAQQDKSGLPNDRFSAERPEGSISTLTIQRTEQRDSAMYRCASSPRGRGPFEQYFGPGTRLTVT.

This clonotype appeared a few times. The V call is TRBV9, the J call TRBJ1-5; D is ambiguous. This CDR3 contains 11 residues. V was pared by 5 bases and J by 6 bases, with 6 bases between. From germline, CDR1 is SGDLS and CDR2 YYNGEE. This CDR3 reads CASSDPQPQHF. The CDR3 DNA reads as TGTGCCAGCAGTGACCCTCAGCCCCAGCATTTT. The complete variable domain, with remaining parts taken from reference TRBV9 and TRBJ1-5, reads DSGVTQTPKHLITATGQRVTLRCSPRSGDLSVYWYQQSLDQGLQFLIQYYNGEERAKGNILERFSAQQFPDLHSELNLSSLELGDSALYFCASSDPQPQHFGDGTRLSIL.

This clonotype was observed many times. The rearrangement uses TRBV6-5 and TRBJ2-1; 9 bases align to TRBD1. The germline gives CDR1 MNHEY, CDR2 SVGAGI. CDR3 size: 14 residues. V was pared by 6 bases and J by 4 bases, with 4 bases of the junction left unmatched. The CDR3 sequence: CASRKGTGYNEQFF. The CDR3 DNA follows: TGTGCCAGCAGAAAGGGGACAGGGTACAATGAGCAGTTCTTC.

This clonotype was observed a few times. V and J are TRBV21-1 and TRBJ1-3. TRBV21-1 is a pseudogene locus. This CDR3 contains 16 residues. CDR3 DNA sequence: TGTGCCAGCAGCAAAGAAAGAAGACCGGATGGAAACACCATATATTTT. It encodes CASSKERRPDGNTIYF.

J is TRBJ2-2 and V is TRBV12-3 or TRBV12-4; D possibly corresponds to TRBD2 (7 bases). V shed 6 bases and J shed 5 bases, with 19 bases lying between them. This CDR3 spans 16 amino acids. CDR3 DNA: TGTGCCAGCAGCCGGCCTAGGGGGGGCGCGACCGGGGAGCTGTTTTTT. Residues: CASSRPRGGATGELFF.

The chain recombines TRBV18 with TRBJ2-3; D might be TRBD1 (5 bases). The CDR3 is made up of 15 amino acids. The V gene's germline CDR1 is KGHSH and CDR2 LQKENI. V was shortened by 2 bases and J by 3 bases, with 12 bases between the two germline ends. The CDR3 sequence is CASSPVGAQTDTQYF. CDR3 nucleotides: TGTGCCAGCTCACCAGTAGGGGCGCAGACAGATACGCAGTATTTT.

This clonotype occurred a few times. The V gene is TRBV20-1, the J gene TRBJ2-1; TRBD2 matches at 9 bases. The CDR3 has 14 residues. J gave up 4 bases and V 4 bases, and 5 bases lay outside the gene matches. Germline loops: CDR1 DFQATT, CDR2 SNEGSKA (reference sequence). The CDR3 sequence is CSATVAGVYNEQFF. CDR3 nucleotides: TGCAGTGCTACAGTAGCGGGGGTTTACAATGAGCAGTTCTTC.